These 24 T cell receptor beta chains were sequenced from one sample in a study of OX40 agonist ivuxolimab in advanced cancers. Profiled with immunoSEQ multiplex PCR; TCRdb holds only in-frame clones, not every one. Counted here are over 50,000 clones, 75% to 85% occurring once; the ten biggest clones make up 0.7%. Sequencing used CD4+ or CD8+ T cells sorted from blood, obtained in a trial of the OX40 agonist ivuxolimab. The receptors here all came from an adult with an advanced solid tumor such as melanoma, head and neck, liver or kidney cancer.

The gene calls are TRBV2 and TRBJ2-1, with 10 nucleotides matching TRBD2. From germline, CDR1 is SNHLY and CDR2 FYNNEI. This CDR3 has 14 residues. V dropped 8 bases and J dropped 8; count of bases not matched to a gene: 9. CDR3 DNA sequence: TGTGCCAGCGAGGGAGCTAGCGGGAGAGATGAGCAGTTCTTC. Its translation is CASEGASGRDEQFF.

J is TRBJ2-5 and V is TRBV5-1, with 10 positions matching TRBD1. Per the germline V gene, CDR1 is SGHRS and CDR2 is YFSETQ. Germline trimming cut 3 bases from V and 5 bases from J; bases unmatched to any gene: 10. This CDR3 comprises 16 residues. Written as DNA, the CDR3 is TGCGCCAGCAGCTCGAGGGGACAGGGGAGTGGCGAGACCCAGTACTTC. Protein sequence: CASSSRGQGSGETQYF.

This clone was observed a few times. At the DNA level, this CDR3 is encoded by other sequences in the same sample as well. In DNA, the CDR3 is TGTGCCAGCAGCCCCAGAACAGGGTATGGCTACACCTTC. Translation: CASSPRTGYGYTF. This chain uses TRBV9 with TRBJ1-2; D is possibly TRBD1 (6 bases). V dropped 4 bases and J dropped 5 bases, with 12 bases sitting between them. This CDR3 contains 13 residues. The germline V gene encodes CDR1 SGDLS and CDR2 YYNGEE.

J is TRBJ2-7 and V is TRBV19; tentatively, D is TRBD2 (6 bases). Germline V gene sequence: CDR1 LNHDA, CDR2 SQIVND (reference sequence). The V end lost 5 bases, the J end lost 0 bases, and 20 bases lay between the germline ends. The CDR3 contains 17 residues. The CDR3 here is CASSLSGTPLSSYEQYF. In DNA form, the CDR3 reads TGTGCCAGTAGTCTTTCCGGGACTCCTCTTAGCTCCTACGAGCAGTACTTC.

This CDR3 is CASTGNTNTEAFF. CDR3 bases: TGTGCCAGCACAGGAAATACGAACACTGAAGCTTTCTTT. The rearrangement uses TRBV2 and TRBJ1-1, with D hard to call. The CDR3 has 13 amino acids. Germline V gene data show CDR1 as SNHLY and CDR2 as FYNNEI. Trimming pared 7 bases from V and 1 base from J, leaving 10 bases between.

V gene TRBV7-9 combines with J gene TRBJ2-1; 15 bases match TRBD2. Germline-derived CDR1 and CDR2 are SEHNR and FQNEAQ (reference sequence). This CDR3 is 16 amino acids long. The trim removed 3 bases at V and 7 bases at J, leaving 4 bases unmatched. CDR3: CASSLLGLAGGNEQFF. CDR3 nucleotide sequence: TGTGCCAGCAGCTTGCTGGGACTAGCGGGAGGTAATGAGCAGTTCTTC.

V usage is TRBV30 and J usage is TRBJ1-1; TRBD1 might be the D (5 bases). The V gene lost 4 bases and the J gene lost 3 bases, with 15 bases spanning the gap. Per the germline V gene, CDR1 is GTSNPN and CDR2 is SVGIG (reference sequence). CDR3 length equals 14 residues. CDR3 in DNA: TGTGCCTGGATAAGAATACAGGCCGACACTGAAGCTTTCTTT. It specifies CAWIRIQADTEAFF.

The chain has TRBV7-2 and TRBJ2-7; the D gene is possibly TRBD1 (6 bases). The CDR3 has 12 residues. V gave up 5 bases and J gave up 6 bases, with 11 bases separating them. The germline CDR1 and CDR2 sequences are SGHTA and FQGNSA. Here the CDR3 reads CASSVNRVEQYF. The CDR3, as DNA: TGTGCCAGCAGCGTAAACAGGGTCGAGCAGTACTTC.

The V gene is TRBV7-9, the J gene TRBJ2-3, with a possible D match to TRBD2 (6 bases). The CDR3 spans 15 residues. The V end was cut by 4 bases, the J end by 1 base, with 12 bases between. CDR1 SEHNR and CDR2 FQNEAQ come from the germline V gene (reference sequence). This CDR3 is CASSSGGIRTDTQYF. DNA for the CDR3: TGTGCCAGCAGCTCCGGCGGGATACGCACAGATACGCAGTATTTT.

J is TRBJ1-5 and V is TRBV7-9; no definite D call. In germline, CDR1 is SEHNR, CDR2 FQNEAQ (reference sequence). This CDR3 contains 14 residues. V lost 0 bases, J lost 6 bases, and 9 bases lay in between. CDR3 sequence (DNA): TGTGCCAGCAGCTTAGCCACTTCGGGTCAGCCCCAGCATTTT. Translated, it gives CASSLATSGQPQHF.

This chain uses TRBV7-9 with TRBJ1-2; a weak D match, TRBD1 (5 bases). The germline V and J ends were trimmed by 5 bases and 3 bases, with 10 bases remaining between them. Germline CDR1 reads SEHNR; CDR2 reads FQNEAQ (reference sequence). The CDR3 covers 13 residues. The CDR3 DNA is TGTGCCAGCAGCCCTCAGACAGACTATGGCTACACCTTC. It is translated as CASSPQTDYGYTF. The entire variable domain, with the rest obtained from reference TRBV7-9 and TRBJ1-2, is as follows: DTGVSQNPRHKITKRGQNVTFRCDPISEHNRLYWYRQTLGQGPEFLTYFQNEAQLEKSRLLSDRFSAERPKGSFSTLEIQRTEQGDSAMYLCASSPQTDYGYTFGSGTRLTVV.

The chain has TRBV5-4 and TRBJ2-1; D not certain. This CDR3 contains 15 residues. Trimming cost V 0 bases and J 7 bases, with 14 bases left between them. CDR1 and CDR2 (germline): SGHNT, YYREEE (reference sequence). CDR3 protein: CASSLGSELSNEQFF. CDR3 DNA sequence: TGTGCCAGCAGCTTGGGGTCTGAGCTCTCGAATGAGCAGTTCTTC.

The CDR3 reads CASSMGVGTDTQYF. Here the CDR3 DNA reads TGTGCCAGTAGTATGGGGGTCGGCACAGATACGCAGTATTTT. V and J are TRBV19 and TRBJ2-3; D may correspond to TRBD1 or TRBD2 (5 bases each). V was clipped by 3 bases and J by 1 base, with 8 bases between them. In germline, CDR1 is LNHDA, CDR2 SQIVND (reference sequence). The CDR3 extends over 14 amino acids.

The chain carries TRBV9 and TRBJ2-3, with TRBD2 matching 8 bases. The germline gives CDR1 SGDLS, CDR2 YYNGEE. The CDR3 loop spans 14 amino acids. The trim removed 3 bases at V and 5 bases at J, leaving 5 bases unmatched. CDR3 DNA sequence: TGTGCCAGCAGCGACGGGACTAGTGGAGATACGCAGTATTTT. Translation gives CASSDGTSGDTQYF.

The chain carries TRBV5-4 and TRBJ1-2, with 8 bases matching TRBD1. The CDR3 runs to 15 residues. Germline V CDR1 and CDR2: SGHNT, YYREEE (reference sequence). V lost 5 bases and J lost 3; bases outside the gene matches: 9. The CDR3 region has the DNA TGTGCCAGCAGGGGGGATCCGGGACAGGACTATGGCTACACCTTC. Its protein product is CASRGDPGQDYGYTF.

In regard to this clone: Germline and junction disagree at one end, which may indicate a read error. The chain couples TRBV20-1 to TRBJ2-3, with 9 bases aligning to TRBD2. This CDR3 region has 10 residues. Germline V gene sequence: CDR1 DFQATT, CDR2 SNEGSKA (reference sequence). The CDR3 DNA follows: TGCAGTGCAAAGCGGGGGGCCCTAACCTTT. The encoded protein is CSAKRGALTF.

The chain joins TRBV27 to TRBJ2-3; TRBD2 matches at 7 bases. The CDR3 spans 16 residues. CDR1 MNHEY and CDR2 SMNVEV come from the germline V gene (reference sequence). Germline trimming cut 2 bases from V and 2 bases from J; bases unmatched to any gene: 7. This CDR3 is CASSLGSLAVTDTQYF. Here the CDR3 DNA reads TGTGCCAGCAGTTTAGGGTCGCTAGCGGTCACAGATACGCAGTATTTT.

V usage is TRBV19 and J usage is TRBJ2-3, with no clear D. The germline V gene has CDR1 LNHDA and CDR2 SQIVND (reference sequence). Trimming left V 6 bases short and J 6 bases short, with 10 bases between. CDR3 size: 12 residues. In DNA, the CDR3 is TGTGCCAGTAGCCCAGGATGGGATACGCAGTATTTT. It translates to CASSPGWDTQYF.

The genes are TRBV9 and TRBJ2-5, with 7 positions matching TRBD1. The trim removed 4 bases at V and 2 bases at J, leaving 8 bases unmatched. CDR1 is SGDLS, CDR2 YYNGEE, per germline. This CDR3 is built from 15 residues. The CDR3 region is CASSPRDSLQETQYF. In nucleotides, the CDR3 is TGTGCCAGCAGCCCCCGGGACAGCCTACAAGAGACCCAGTACTTC. The full variable domain, its missing parts supplied by reference TRBV9 and TRBJ2-5, is DSGVTQTPKHLITATGQRVTLRCSPRSGDLSVYWYQQSLDQGLQFLIQYYNGEERAKGNILERFSAQQFPDLHSELNLSSLELGDSALYFCASSPRDSLQETQYFGPGTRLLVL.

This rearrangement joins TRBV19 to TRBJ2-7; 7 bases agree with TRBD1. The ends lost 3 bases at V and 2 bases at J; junction bases unmatched: 4. The CDR3 totals 14 residues. The germline V gene encodes CDR1 LNHDA and CDR2 SQIVND (reference sequence). This chain's CDR3 is CASSIVQGTYEQYF. In nucleotides, the CDR3 is TGTGCCAGTAGTATTGTACAGGGGACCTACGAGCAGTACTTC.

The V call is TRBV6-6, the J call TRBJ2-7, with 7 bases that match TRBD1. The V gene's germline CDR1 is MNHNY and CDR2 SVGAGI (reference sequence). The CDR3 totals 15 residues. V lost 6 bases, J lost 2 bases, and 10 bases stayed unmatched. CDR3 DNA sequence: TGTGCCAGCAGCCCCTCCGGGACAGCAACCTACGAGCAGTACTTC. Its translation: CASSPSGTATYEQYF.

The chain carries TRBV27 and TRBJ2-7, with D unclear. The CDR3 spans 10 residues. Trimming removed 7 bases at V and 6 bases at J, with 7 bases between. The germline gives CDR1 MNHEY, CDR2 SMNVEV (reference sequence). The CDR3 reads CASIPPEQYF. CDR3 DNA: TGTGCCAGCATCCCCCCCGAGCAGTACTTC.

V is TRBV11-2 and J is TRBJ1-5; no reliable D call. V was pared by 1 base and J by 4 bases, with 8 bases between. The CDR3 length is 14 residues. CDR1 and CDR2 (germline): SGHAT, FQNNGV. The CDR3 loop is CASSLGRANQPQHF. For the CDR3, the DNA is TGTGCCAGCAGCTTAGGGAGGGCGAATCAGCCCCAGCATTTT.

This rearrangement joins TRBV29-1 to TRBJ1-2; 8 positions match TRBD1. Germline assignment: CDR1 SQVTM and CDR2 ANQGSEA. V was pared by 6 bases and J by 4 bases, with 7 bases of the junction left unmatched. This CDR3 has 13 amino acids. In nucleotides, the CDR3 is TGCAGCGTGGATGACAGGGGACTCTATGGCTACACCTTC. Protein sequence: CSVDDRGLYGYTF.